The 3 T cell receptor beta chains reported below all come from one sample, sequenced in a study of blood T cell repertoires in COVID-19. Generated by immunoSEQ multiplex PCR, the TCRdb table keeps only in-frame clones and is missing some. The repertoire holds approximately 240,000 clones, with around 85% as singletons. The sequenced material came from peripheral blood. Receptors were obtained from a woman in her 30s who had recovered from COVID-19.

Here the CDR3 DNA reads TGCGCCAGCAGAGGGGCCCCAGCCTCTCACTATGGCTACACCTTC. The encoded protein is CASRGAPASHYGYTF. The genes are TRBV5-1 and TRBJ1-2, with D possibly being TRBD1 (5 bases). The CDR3 consists of 15 residues. V gave up 5 bases and J gave up 3 bases, with 17 bases separating them. Germline-derived CDR1 and CDR2 are SGHRS and YFSETQ.

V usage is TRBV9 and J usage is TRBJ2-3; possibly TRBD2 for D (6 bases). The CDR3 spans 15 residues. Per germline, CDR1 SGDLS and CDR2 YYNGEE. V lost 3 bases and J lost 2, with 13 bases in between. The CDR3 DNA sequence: TGTGCCAGCAGCGCGGAGGGATTCTACACAGATACGCAGTATTTT. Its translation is CASSAEGFYTDTQYF. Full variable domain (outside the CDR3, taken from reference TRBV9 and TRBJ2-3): DSGVTQTPKHLITATGQRVTLRCSPRSGDLSVYWYQQSLDQGLQFLIQYYNGEERAKGNILERFSAQQFPDLHSELNLSSLELGDSALYFCASSAEGFYTDTQYFGPGTRLTVL.

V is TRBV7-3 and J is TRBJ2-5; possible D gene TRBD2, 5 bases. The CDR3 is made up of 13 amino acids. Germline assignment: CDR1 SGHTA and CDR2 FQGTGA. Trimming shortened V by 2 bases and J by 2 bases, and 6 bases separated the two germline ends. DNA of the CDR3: TGTGCCAGCAGCTTAGGAGGACAAGAGACCCAGTACTTC. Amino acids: CASSLGGQETQYF.